This T cell receptor beta chain was captured by sequencing in a study of T-cell memory formation after mild COVID-19. TCRdb fed the 5' RACE reads into MiXCR, producing one record per CDR3 protein. The sample comprises 400,000 to 550,000 distinct CDR3 sequences, around 25% of which are singletons, and approximately 13% rests with the top ten. Study results and caveats: Clones that contracted from day 15 to 85 were balanced CD4/CD8, while later expanders leaned CD4+. Cross-reactive memory apparently joined, as some responding clones appeared in pre-infection memory.

Deletions cut 6 bases from V and 4 bases from J, with 13 bases between. The CDR3 loop spans 13 amino acids. A word on this clonotype: What it recognizes is unknown.

V and J are TRBV12-3 or TRBV12-4 and TRBJ2-7, with D maybe TRBD2 (5 bases). Material for sequencing was PBMCs or a T cell subset sorted from them (not recorded which). The clonotype was recovered from an adult woman who had mild COVID-19 (a few samples of this study predate the infection). Cell type and time point are not known. Here the CDR3 DNA reads TGTGCCAGCAGAGTCCTTGGGAGTTACGAGCAGTACTTC. This codes for CASRVLGSYEQYF.